The clone carrying this T cell receptor (beta chain) was recorded many times. These data are taken from a study of T-cell memory formation after mild COVID-19. TCRdb fed the 5' RACE reads into MiXCR, producing one record per CDR3 protein. This table holds 130,000 to 150,000 distinct CDR3 sequences, roughly 6.2% found once. CDR3 size: 12 residues. Per the germline V gene, CDR1 is MNHNY and CDR2 is SVGAGI (reference sequence). V lost 7 bases and J 6 bases, leaving 13 bases between the germline ends. The source is an adult woman who had mild COVID-19 (a few samples of this study predate the infection). Cell type and time point are not known. This rearrangement joins TRBV6-6 to TRBJ2-7; D possibly corresponds to TRBD2 (6 bases). The sequenced sample was PBMCs or a T cell subset sorted from them (not recorded which). CDR3 region: CASNVGGPEQYF. CDR3 sequence (DNA): TGTGCCAGCAACGTCGGGGGACCCGAGCAGTACTTC.